The rows below give T cell receptor beta chains drawn from one sample of a study of CD8 T cells in Susac syndrome. TCRdb reprocessed the immunoSEQ multiplex PCR reads with MiXCR, giving one entry per CDR3 protein. This table holds 300,000 or so distinct CDR3 sequences, 92% found once. Sequencing was performed on CD4+ T cells from PBMCs. Every receptor here comes from a human donor with multiple sclerosis. The CDR3 runs from the conserved cysteine through the conserved F or W. D genes are given only for firm matches.

D gene | J gene | V gene | CDR3 protein
NA | TRBJ1-4 | TRBV3-1 | CASSRQQGRREKLFF
NA | TRBJ2-5 | TRBV20-1 | CSASPGRETQYF
TRBD2 | TRBJ2-1 | TRBV12-3/TRBV12-4 | CASSPTSGGPSYNEQFF
NA | TRBJ1-1 | TRBV30 | CAWSTGTYTEAFF
NA | TRBJ1-3 | TRBV20-1 | CSAARLSSGNTIYF
TRBD1 | TRBJ1-1 | TRBV6-5 | CASSYSTGVTEAFF
NA | TRBJ2-3 | TRBV15 | CATSRGISPDTQYF
NA | TRBJ2-2 | TRBV5-1 | CASSPGGISRGTGELFF
NA | TRBJ2-1 | TRBV6-6 | CASRLESSEQFF
TRBD2 | TRBJ2-7 | TRBV20-1 | CSAQRGRASYEQYF
NA | TRBJ2-3 | TRBV5-1 | CASSAKDTQYF
TRBD1 | TRBJ1-1 | TRBV7-3 | CASSLMGGGTASEAFF
TRBD2 | TRBJ2-1 | TRBV11-2 | CASTELAGYNEQFF
NA | TRBJ1-1 | TRBV2 | CASTGHTEAFF
TRBD2 | TRBJ2-1 | TRBV4-2 | CASLQTSGRGGRQFF
TRBD1 | TRBJ2-1 | TRBV7-3 | CASSLAGQGEQFF
TRBD1 | TRBJ1-1 | TRBV18 | CASSQTGGSVTEAFF
TRBD2 | TRBJ2-1 | TRBV11-1 | CASSPTIRTSGGGSNNEQFF
TRBD2 | TRBJ2-1 | TRBV11-2 | CASSRVAGVYNEQFF
TRBD1 | TRBJ1-1 | TRBV29-1 | CSGGAGTGVLGTEAFF
NA | TRBJ1-1 | TRBV5-1 | CASSSVGLEAFF
NA | TRBJ2-7 | TRBV7-3 | CASSFSGTTLQYF
NA | TRBJ1-4 | TRBV6-1 | CASSGRLAAATNEKLFF
TRBD2 | TRBJ2-5 | TRBV9 | CASTPGLAGQTQYF
NA | TRBJ2-2 | TRBV19 | CASSIGRTGELFF
NA | TRBJ2-2 | TRBV7-3 | CASSPRPETGELFF
TRBD2 | TRBJ2-1 | TRBV14 | CASSQDLGGNEQFF